This TCR beta chain was documented in a study of T cell repertoires in ileal Crohn's disease. About the research overall: At surgery, 30% to 35% of patients smoked, with median disease duration 7.9 years. Study-wide results and caveats: All patients with clonality above 26.8% had endoscopic recurrence. Mucosal expansions were suggested to be mainly CD8 T cells.

As for this clone: The antigen is undetermined.

With 3 bases clipped from V and 6 bases from J, the junction kept 5 bases outside the gene matches. The CDR3 has 15 amino acids. Germline V gives CDR1 SGHRS, CDR2 YFSETQ. The method was immunoSEQ multiplex PCR; TCRdb's version includes in-frame clones alone and lacks a portion of them. The table shows around 15,000 clones, with approximately 90% occurring only once. This sequence joins TRBV5-1 and TRBJ1-6; TRBD1 matches at 8 bases. The sequenced sample consisted of ileal tissue. This TCR was sampled from an adult with Crohn's disease. DNA of the CDR3: TGCGCCAGCAGCTCACCGGACAGGGTTAATTCACCCCTCCACTTT. Residues: CASSSPDRVNSPLHF.